The rows below give T cell receptor beta chains drawn from one sample of a study of T cell repertoires in cytomegalovirus infection. One entry per CDR3 protein results from TCRdb running MiXCR on the reads. Here the sample spans more than 500,000 distinct CDR3 sequences, approximately 15% being singletons. Sequenced input: CD8+ T cells from PBMCs. The receptors were sampled from a human donor in good health (CMV status not recorded). Some clones in this sample may be carry-over from other donors' samples. Each CDR3 is given with its conserved first and last residue. A D gene is named only where the DNA matches it firmly. Rows may omit the clone size; those that give it use once, few, many or a size class.

TRBJ2-5 TRBD1 TRBV6-2/TRBV6-3 few TGTGCCAGCAGTTACCCTTTCCGTCGAGGGACAGGGGCTAGGATGGAGACCCAGTACTTC CASSYPFRRGTGARMETQYF
TRBJ1-1 - TRBV2 - TGTGCCAGCTCCAGGGGTGCGGTCACTGAAGCTTTCTTT CASSRGAVTEAFF
TRBJ2-3 - TRBV6-1 many TGTGCCAGCAGTGAAAGAAGGCTTTCCACAGATACGCAGTATTTT CASSERRLSTDTQYF
TRBJ1-1 - TRBV2 - TGTGCCAGCATTAGGAGGGAGAACACTGAAGCTTTCTTT CASIRRENTEAFF
TRBJ1-1 - TRBV20-1 few TGCAGTGCTGTTGATACGAACACTGAAGCTTTCTTT CSAVDTNTEAFF
TRBJ2-7 - TRBV5-1 - TGCGCCAGCAGCGTATCCGGGGCCGGCTACGAGCAGTACTTC CASSVSGAGYEQYF
TRBJ2-7 - TRBV7-6 few TGTGCCAGCAGCTTAAGAGACGACCAGCACGAGCAGTACTTC CASSLRDDQHEQYF
TRBJ2-7 - TRBV20-1 - TGCAGTGCTAGAGATCGAAGGGTAGCAAACACCTACGAGCAGTACTTC CSARDRRVANTYEQYF
TRBJ1-4 - TRBV14 few TGTGCCAGCAGTAACGAGGGTTACCGCGAAAAACTGTTTTTT CASSNEGYREKLFF
TRBJ1-5 - TRBV12-3/TRBV12-4 - TGTGCCAGCAGTTCGGCCCGTAGGGAACCCCAGCATTTT CASSSARREPQHF
TRBJ2-1 - TRBV19 - TGTGCCAGTAGTATAAGGGTACAGGATGGAAGGTTCTTC CASSIRVQDGRFF
TRBJ2-1 TRBD1 TRBV5-1 few TGCGCCAGCAGCTTGACAGGGGAAGGCTCCTACAATGAGCAGTTCTTC CASSLTGEGSYNEQFF
TRBJ2-3 TRBD2 TRBV6-5 - TGTGCCAGCAGTTACTCGAGAAGCGGGAGGACCACAGATACGCAGTATTTT CASSYSRSGRTTDTQYF
TRBJ2-7 - TRBV7-9 many TGTGCCAGCAGCTCCAATGGCCCCGGGGCTACCTCCACCTACGAGCAGTACTTC CASSSNGPGATSTYEQYF
TRBJ1-3 - TRBV9 few TGTGCCAGCAGCGTAGTCGCCAGTAGGATAAGCCATGGAAACACCATATATTTT CASSVVASRISHGNTIYF
TRBJ2-2 - TRBV24-1 - TGTGCCACCAGTGACAAACACGCCGGGGAGCTGTTTTTT CATSDKHAGELFF
TRBJ2-1 TRBD2 TRBV19 few TGTGCCAGTAGAAACCCGGGACTATCCTACAATGAGCAGTTCTTC CASRNPGLSYNEQFF
TRBJ2-7 - TRBV11-2 many TGTGCCAGCAGCTCCTCTCTACCGTTCTCCGACGAGCAGTACTTC CASSSSLPFSDEQYF
TRBJ1-1 TRBD1 TRBV27 many TGTGCCAGCAGTCATCGACAGGGGATGAACACTGAAGCTTTCTTT CASSHRQGMNTEAFF
TRBJ1-1 - TRBV27 - TGTGCCAGCAGTGTGGCCCCGGGCCCTCTGAACACTGAAGCTTTCTTT CASSVAPGPLNTEAFF
TRBJ1-4 - TRBV5-6 many TGTGCCAGCAGGCCAGCCAGGGCAACTAATGAAAAACTGTTTTTT CASRPARATNEKLFF
TRBJ1-5 - TRBV6-5 many TGTGCCAGCAGTTCGGAGGGAGGTTGGCCCCAGCATTTT CASSSEGGWPQHF
TRBJ2-3 TRBD2 TRBV13 few TGTGCCAGCAGCTTATGGGTAGCGGGGGGCTCAAGCACAGATACGCAGTATTTT CASSLWVAGGSSTDTQYF
TRBJ1-5 - TRBV15 few TGTGCCACCAGCCCTGGGGGTTTCAATCAGCCCCAGCATTTT CATSPGGFNQPQHF
TRBJ1-6 TRBD1 TRBV20-1 few TGCAGTGCTAGAGAGGCGGGGGAGGGGGCAAATTCACCCCTCCACTTT CSAREAGEGANSPLHF
TRBJ2-2 - TRBV7-9 - TGTGCCAGCAGCTTTTCGGGACACCAGAACACCGGGGAGCTGTTTTTT CASSFSGHQNTGELFF
TRBJ2-3 TRBD2 TRBV20-1 - TGCAGTGCTAGAGGGTCTAGCGGGGACCCTGGCACAGATACGCAGTATTTT CSARGSSGDPGTDTQYF
TRBJ2-1 - TRBV6-5 - TGTGCCAGCAGCCTGTACCTGAGCTCCTACAATGAGCAGTTCTTC CASSLYLSSYNEQFF
TRBJ2-1 - TRBV6-2/TRBV6-3 - TGTGCCAGCAGTCACGCAAGGGAGAGCTCCTACAATGAGCAGTTCTTC CASSHARESSYNEQFF
TRBJ2-3 - TRBV11-1 - TGTGCCAGCAGCTTAAAGGCGGGGATCACAGATACGCAGTATTTT CASSLKAGITDTQYF
TRBJ1-2 TRBD1 TRBV19 - TGTGCCAGTATGGGGACAGGTCCTCCCTATGGCTACACCTTC CASMGTGPPYGYTF
TRBJ2-7 - TRBV28 - TGTGCCAGCAGTTTAGCAGGGGATGGGGTTGCGGGTCGCGAGCAGTACTTC CASSLAGDGVAGREQYF
TRBJ1-1 - TRBV19 - TGTGCCAGTAGTGCGGGGTTGAACACTGAAGCTTTCTTT CASSAGLNTEAFF
TRBJ2-7 - TRBV28 many TGTGCCAGCAGTGGGGAGGTCAGTAGCTCCTACGAGCAGTACTTC CASSGEVSSSYEQYF
TRBJ2-7 - TRBV18 - TGTGCCAGCTCACCACCTAGACTTACAGGGGAGCAGTACTTC CASSPPRLTGEQYF
TRBJ2-1 - TRBV27 many TGTGCCAGCAGTTCGGTCGGCAATGAGCAGTTCTTC CASSSVGNEQFF
TRBJ1-5 - TRBV6-4 - TGTGCCAGCAGTGTCCCGGTGGGGGGAAACAATCAGCCCCAGCATTTT CASSVPVGGNNQPQHF
TRBJ2-1 TRBD1 TRBV2 - TGTGCCAGCAGTGATAAACAGGGGCCCCTCAATGAGCAGTTCTTC CASSDKQGPLNEQFF
TRBJ2-7 - TRBV6-6 many TGTGCCAGCAGTTACTCGATGGGGGCTAGGGAGCAGTACTTC CASSYSMGAREQYF
TRBJ1-6 - TRBV13 few TGTGCCAGCAGCTCTCAGGGTTCCTATAATTCACCCCTCCACTTT CASSSQGSYNSPLHF
TRBJ2-7 TRBD1 TRBV28 many TGTGCCAGCAGTTCGCACAGGGGCGACGAGCAGTACTTC CASSSHRGDEQYF
TRBJ1-2 - TRBV29-1 few TGCAGCGTCGGTCCTGACAGAGACTATGGCTACACCTTC CSVGPDRDYGYTF
TRBJ1-6 - TRBV5-1 few TGCGCCAGCAGCTTGGGCAGGCCAGATTCACCCCTCCACTTT CASSLGRPDSPLHF
TRBJ2-7 TRBD1 TRBV5-6 few TGTGCCAGCAGCCCGGGAGGGACAGGGGCTTCCTACGAGCAGTACTTC CASSPGGTGASYEQYF
TRBJ2-1 TRBD2 TRBV24-1 few TGTGCCACCAGTGATTTCCCTAGCGGGAGGGCGGGAAATGAGCAGTTCTTC CATSDFPSGRAGNEQFF
TRBJ2-3 - TRBV10-3 many TGTGCCATCAGTGGCCGGGACCCGACAGATACGCAGTATTTT CAISGRDPTDTQYF
TRBJ2-7 - TRBV4-2 - TGTGCCAGCAGCCAAGAGTCGTGGCGGGATACCTCCTACGAGCAGTACTTC CASSQESWRDTSYEQYF
TRBJ2-7 - TRBV7-4 - TGTGCCAGCAGAAAAGGAGAGTCCTACGAGCAGTACTTC CASRKGESYEQYF
TRBJ2-4 - TRBV27 few TGTGCCAGCAGTCACCAAACTCCGGGCTCCGTATCCAAAAACATTCAGTACTTC CASSHQTPGSVSKNIQYF
TRBJ1-1 - TRBV20-1 few TGCAGTGCTAGAGATCTCGCGGCTGTTGAAGCTTTCTTT CSARDLAAVEAFF
TRBJ2-3 - TRBV2 many TGTGCCAGAGAGGGGGTAGATACGCAGTATTTT CAREGVDTQYF
TRBJ2-5 - TRBV4-2 many TGTGCCAGCAGCCACCCCGGAGAGGGGATGGCAGAGACCCAGTACTTC CASSHPGEGMAETQYF
TRBJ2-3 TRBD2 TRBV12-3/TRBV12-4 many TGTGCCAGCAGTCCCCGGACTAGCGGGAGTTGGAAAGATACGCAGTATTTT CASSPRTSGSWKDTQYF
TRBJ2-1 TRBD2 TRBV27 - TGTGCCAGCAGTTTATTTCGACTAGCGGGAGGGGTCGATGAGCAGTTCTTC CASSLFRLAGGVDEQFF